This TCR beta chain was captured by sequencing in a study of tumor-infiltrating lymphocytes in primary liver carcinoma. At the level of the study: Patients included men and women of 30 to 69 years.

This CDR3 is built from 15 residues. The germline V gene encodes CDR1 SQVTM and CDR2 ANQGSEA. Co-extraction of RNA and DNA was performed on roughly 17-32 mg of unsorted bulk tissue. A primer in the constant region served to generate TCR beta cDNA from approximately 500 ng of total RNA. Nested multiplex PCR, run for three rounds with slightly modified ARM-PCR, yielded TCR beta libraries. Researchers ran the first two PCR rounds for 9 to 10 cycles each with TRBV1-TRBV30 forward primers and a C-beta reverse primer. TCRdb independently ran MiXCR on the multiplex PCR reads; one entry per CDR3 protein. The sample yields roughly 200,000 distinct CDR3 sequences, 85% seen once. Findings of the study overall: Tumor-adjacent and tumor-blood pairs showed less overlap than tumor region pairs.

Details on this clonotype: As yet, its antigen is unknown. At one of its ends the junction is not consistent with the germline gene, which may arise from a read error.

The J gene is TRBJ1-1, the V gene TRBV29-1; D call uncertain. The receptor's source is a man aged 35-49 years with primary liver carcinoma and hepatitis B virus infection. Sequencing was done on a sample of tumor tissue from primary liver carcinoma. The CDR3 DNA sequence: TGTAGCGTCAACAGAGGTTGGGGAATGGACACTGAAGCTTTCTTT. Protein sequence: CSVNRGWGMDTEAFF. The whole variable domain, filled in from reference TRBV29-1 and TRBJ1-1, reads SAVISQKPSRDICQRGTSLTIQCQVDSQVTMMFWYRQQPGQSLTLIATANQGSEATYESGFVIDKFPISRPNLTFSTLTVSNMSPEDSSIYLCSVNRGWGMDTEAFFGQGTRLTVV.